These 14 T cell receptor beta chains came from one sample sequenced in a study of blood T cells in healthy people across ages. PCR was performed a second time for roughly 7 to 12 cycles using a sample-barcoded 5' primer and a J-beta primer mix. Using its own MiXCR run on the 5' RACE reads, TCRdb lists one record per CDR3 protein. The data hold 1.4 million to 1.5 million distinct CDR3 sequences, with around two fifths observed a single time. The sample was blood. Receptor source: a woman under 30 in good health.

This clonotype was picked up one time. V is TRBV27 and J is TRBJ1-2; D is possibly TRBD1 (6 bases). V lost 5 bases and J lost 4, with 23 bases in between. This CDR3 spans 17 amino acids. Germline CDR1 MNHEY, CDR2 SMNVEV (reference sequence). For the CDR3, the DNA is TGTGCCAGCAGTCCCGTACAGGGTCCCTCTCAGGGCTATGGCTACACCTTC. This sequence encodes CASSPVQGPSQGYGYTF.

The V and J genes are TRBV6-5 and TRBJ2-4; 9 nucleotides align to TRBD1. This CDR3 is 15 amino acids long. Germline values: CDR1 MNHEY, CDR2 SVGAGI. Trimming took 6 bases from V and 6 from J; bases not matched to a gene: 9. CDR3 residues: CASSHGGQGRNIQYF. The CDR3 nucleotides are TGTGCCAGCAGCCACGGGGGACAGGGTCGAAACATTCAGTACTTC.

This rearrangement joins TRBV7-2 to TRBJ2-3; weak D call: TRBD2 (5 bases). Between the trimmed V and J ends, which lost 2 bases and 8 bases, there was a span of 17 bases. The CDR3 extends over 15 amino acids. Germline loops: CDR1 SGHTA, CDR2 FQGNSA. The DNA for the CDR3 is TGTGCCAGCAGCTTACGAGCGGACCCCCCCCGTACGCAGTATTTT. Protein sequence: CASSLRADPPRTQYF. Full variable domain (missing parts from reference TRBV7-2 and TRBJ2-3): GAGVSQSPSNKVTEKGKDVELRCDPISGHTALYWYRQSLGQGLEFLIYFQGNSAPDKSGLPSDRFSAERTGGSVSTLTIQRTQQEDSAVYLCASSLRADPPRTQYFGPGTRLTVL.

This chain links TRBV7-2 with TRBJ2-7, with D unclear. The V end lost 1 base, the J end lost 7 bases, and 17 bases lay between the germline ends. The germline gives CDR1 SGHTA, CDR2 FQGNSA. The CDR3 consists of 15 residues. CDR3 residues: CASSLVADTYNEQYF. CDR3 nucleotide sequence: TGTGCCAGCAGCTTAGTGGCCGATACCTACAATGAGCAGTACTTC.

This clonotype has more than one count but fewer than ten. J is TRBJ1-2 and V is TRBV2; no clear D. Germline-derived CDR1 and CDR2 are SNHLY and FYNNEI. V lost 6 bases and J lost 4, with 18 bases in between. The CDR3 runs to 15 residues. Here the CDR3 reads CASRANLGEVYGYTF. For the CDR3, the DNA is TGTGCCAGCAGGGCAAACCTCGGAGAGGTCTATGGCTACACCTTC.

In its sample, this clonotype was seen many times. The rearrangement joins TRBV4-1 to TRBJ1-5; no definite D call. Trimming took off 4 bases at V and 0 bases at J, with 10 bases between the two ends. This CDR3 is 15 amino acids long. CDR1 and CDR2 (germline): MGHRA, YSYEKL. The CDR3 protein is CASSLNSDSNQPQHF. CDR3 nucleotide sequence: TGCGCCAGCAGCCTAAACAGTGATAGCAATCAGCCCCAGCATTTT.

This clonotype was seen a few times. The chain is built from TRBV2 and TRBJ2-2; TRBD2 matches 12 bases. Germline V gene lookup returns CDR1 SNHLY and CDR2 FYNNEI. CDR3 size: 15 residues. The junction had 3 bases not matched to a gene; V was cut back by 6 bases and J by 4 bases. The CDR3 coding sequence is TGTGCCAGCAGAGGACTAGCGGGACTCACCGGGGAGCTGTTTTTT. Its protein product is CASRGLAGLTGELFF.

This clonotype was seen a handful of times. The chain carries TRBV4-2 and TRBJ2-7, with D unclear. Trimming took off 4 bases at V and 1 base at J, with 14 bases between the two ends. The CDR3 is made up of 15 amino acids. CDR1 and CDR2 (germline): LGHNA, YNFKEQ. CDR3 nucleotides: TGTGCCAGCAGCCCAACAGACCATTCTTCCTACGAGCAGTACTTC. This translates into CASSPTDHSSYEQYF.

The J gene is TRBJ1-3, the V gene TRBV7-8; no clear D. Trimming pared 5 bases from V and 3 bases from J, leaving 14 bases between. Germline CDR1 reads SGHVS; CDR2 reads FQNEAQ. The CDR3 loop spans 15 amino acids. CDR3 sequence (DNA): TGTGCCAGCAGCGGTGAGGGATTCGATGGAAACACCATATATTTT. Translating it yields CASSGEGFDGNTIYF.

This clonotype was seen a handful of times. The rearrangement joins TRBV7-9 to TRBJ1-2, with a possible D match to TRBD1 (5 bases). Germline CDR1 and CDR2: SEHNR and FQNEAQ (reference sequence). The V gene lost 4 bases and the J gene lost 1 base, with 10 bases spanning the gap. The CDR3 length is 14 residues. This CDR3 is CASSSQGFNYGYTF. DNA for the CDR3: TGTGCCAGCAGCTCCCAGGGATTTAACTATGGCTACACCTTC.

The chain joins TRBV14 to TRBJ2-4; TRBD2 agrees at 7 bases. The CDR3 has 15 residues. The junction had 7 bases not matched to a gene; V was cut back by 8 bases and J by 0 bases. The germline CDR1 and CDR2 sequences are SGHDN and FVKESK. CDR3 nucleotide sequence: TGTGCCAGCCGACCTAGCGGACTAGCCAAAAACATTCAGTACTTC. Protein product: CASRPSGLAKNIQYF.

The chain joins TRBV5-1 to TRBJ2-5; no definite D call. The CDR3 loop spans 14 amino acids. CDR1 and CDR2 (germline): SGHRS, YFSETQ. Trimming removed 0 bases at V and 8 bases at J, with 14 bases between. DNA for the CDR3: TGCGCCAGCAGCTTGGACCTTGCTGAATCCACCCAGTACTTC. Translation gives CASSLDLAESTQYF.

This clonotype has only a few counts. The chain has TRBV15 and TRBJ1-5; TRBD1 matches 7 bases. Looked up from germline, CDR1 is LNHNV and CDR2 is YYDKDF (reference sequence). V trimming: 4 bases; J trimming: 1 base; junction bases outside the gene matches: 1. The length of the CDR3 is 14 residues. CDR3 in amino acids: CATSTGGSNQPQHF. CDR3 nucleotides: TGTGCCACCAGCACAGGGGGGAGCAATCAGCCCCAGCATTTT.

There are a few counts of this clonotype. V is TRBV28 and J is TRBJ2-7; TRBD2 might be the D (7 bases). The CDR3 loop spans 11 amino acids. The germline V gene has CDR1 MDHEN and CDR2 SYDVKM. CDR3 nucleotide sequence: TGTGGATCGCGGGGGCAGCTCGAGCAGTACTTC. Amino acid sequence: CGSRGQLEQYF.